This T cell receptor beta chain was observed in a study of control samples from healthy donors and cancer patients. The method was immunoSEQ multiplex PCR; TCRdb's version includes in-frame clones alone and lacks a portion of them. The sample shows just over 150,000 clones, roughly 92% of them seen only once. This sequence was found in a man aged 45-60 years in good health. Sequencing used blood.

Here the CDR3 DNA reads TGTGCCAGCTCTCAACAGGGTGGCACCGGGGAGCTGTTTTTT. Protein product: CASSQQGGTGELFF. The V gene is TRBV18, the J gene TRBJ2-2; D perhaps matches TRBD1 (6 bases). The V end lost 6 bases, the J end lost 4 bases, and 12 bases lay between the germline ends. Germline values: CDR1 KGHSH, CDR2 LQKENI. This CDR3 is built from 14 residues.